These 11 T cell receptor beta chains share one sample of origin, sequenced in a study of Tregs in tolerant kidney transplant recipients. Sequencing used immunoSEQ multiplex PCR; TCRdb keeps in-frame clones, though not all of them. The sample includes over 60,000 clones, 84% of them seen just once. Sequencing was done on a sample of CD4+ T cells from blood. Source of these receptors: a human donor in good health.

V is TRBV5-6 and J is TRBJ2-1, with D perhaps matching TRBD1 (6 bases). V shed 0 bases and J shed 9 bases, with 10 bases lying between them. Looked up from germline, CDR1 is SGHDT and CDR2 is YYEEEE. The CDR3 length is 13 residues. The CDR3 DNA is TGTGCCAGCAGCTTGGTTCAGGGGACTGAGCAGTTCTTC. Its protein is CASSLVQGTEQFF.

V is TRBV11-2 and J is TRBJ2-4, with D perhaps TRBD2 (7 bases). V was pared by 2 bases and J by 5 bases, with 13 bases between. CDR3 size: 15 residues. Germline lookup yields CDR1 SGHAT and CDR2 FQNNGV. The CDR3 nucleotides read TGTGCCAGCAGCTTACGGCGGGGGCCCGAAAACATTCAGTACTTC. This encodes CASSLRRGPENIQYF. The whole variable domain, remainder taken from reference TRBV11-2 and TRBJ2-4, is EAGVAQSPRYKIIEKRQSVAFWCNPISGHATLYWYQQILGQGPKLLIQFQNNGVVDDSQLPKDRFSAERLKGVDSTLKIQPAKLEDSAVYLCASSLRRGPENIQYFGAGTRLSVL.

This clone has a single count. The chain links TRBV11-3 to TRBJ1-1; 9 bases align to TRBD1. Trimming at V came to 0 bases and at J to 8 bases, leaving 1 base not matched to a gene. Germline V gives CDR1 SGHNT, CDR2 YENEEA. The CDR3 loop spans 13 amino acids. In nucleotides, the CDR3 is TGTGCCAGCAGCTTAGAAGGGACAGGGGAAGCTTTCTTT. Protein sequence: CASSLEGTGEAFF.

The V and J genes are TRBV9 and TRBJ1-1; possible D gene TRBD1, 6 bases. Germline loops: CDR1 SGDLS, CDR2 YYNGEE. The V end lost 0 bases, the J end lost 5 bases, and 11 bases lay between the germline ends. The CDR3 covers 14 residues. CDR3 nucleotide sequence: TGTGCCAGCAGCGTAGAACAGGGAAGGACTGAAGCTTTCTTT. It codes for CASSVEQGRTEAFF.

The rearrangement uses TRBV7-1 and TRBJ2-7; D uncertain. TRBV7-1 is annotated as an ORF whose role is uncertain. Trimming removed 4 bases from V and 7 bases from J, with 20 bases in between. The CDR3 runs 15 residues. The CDR3 loop reads CASSLYRSTAGEQYF. Here the CDR3 DNA reads TGTGCCAGCAGCTTGTATAGGTCCACCGCCGGTGAGCAGTACTTC.

The CDR3 spells CASSTASGGPADTQYF. The CDR3 DNA is TGTGCCAGCAGTACCGCTAGCGGGGGGCCTGCGGATACGCAGTATTTT. The V call is TRBV5-4, the J call TRBJ2-3; 11 nucleotides match TRBD2. CDR1 is SGHNT, CDR2 YYREEE, per germline (reference sequence). There are 16 residues in the CDR3. V dropped 5 bases and J dropped 6; count of bases not matched to a gene: 11.

The genes are TRBV4-3 and TRBJ2-1; 9 nucleotides agree with TRBD2. V dropped 0 bases and J dropped 3; count of bases not matched to a gene: 3. The CDR3 consists of 16 residues. CDR1 LGHNA and CDR2 YSLEER come from the germline V gene. The CDR3 DNA sequence: TGCGCCAGCAGCCAAGACGCTAGCGGGGACTACAATGAGCAGTTCTTC. It translates to CASSQDASGDYNEQFF.

This clone was counted a single time. The V call is TRBV5-1, the J call TRBJ2-5; no definite D call. The CDR3 runs to 11 residues. The ends were cut back, 4 bases at V and 3 bases at J, with 4 bases in the middle. Germline CDR1 and CDR2: SGHRS and YFSETQ. CDR3 sequence reads: CASSQKETQYF. The DNA of the CDR3 is TGCGCCAGCAGCCAAAAAGAGACCCAGTACTTC.

The chain couples TRBV19 to TRBJ1-1; D unresolved. The CDR3 has 13 amino acids. V was trimmed by 7 bases and J by 5 bases, leaving 14 bases between them. The germline CDR1 and CDR2 sequences are LNHDA and SQIVND (reference sequence). Here the CDR3 reads CASISWVGTEAFF. The DNA of the CDR3 is TGTGCCAGTATCTCATGGGTTGGGACTGAAGCTTTCTTT.

The chain couples TRBV6-6 to TRBJ2-1; D ambiguous. Trimming left V 0 bases short and J 5 bases short, with 8 bases between. The CDR3 spans 14 residues. In germline, CDR1 is MNHNY, CDR2 SVGAGI (reference sequence). CDR3 sequence: CASSYSANNNEQFF. CDR3 coding DNA: TGTGCCAGCAGTTACTCCGCAAATAACAATGAGCAGTTCTTC.

The V call is TRBV27, the J call TRBJ1-1; no clear D. From germline, CDR1 is MNHEY and CDR2 SMNVEV (reference sequence). Trimming took 4 bases from V and 5 from J, leaving 11 bases between them. This CDR3 is 13 amino acids long. The CDR3 DNA is TGTGCCAGCAGTTCCCGGAGGGATACTGAAGCTTTCTTT. Translation: CASSSRRDTEAFF.